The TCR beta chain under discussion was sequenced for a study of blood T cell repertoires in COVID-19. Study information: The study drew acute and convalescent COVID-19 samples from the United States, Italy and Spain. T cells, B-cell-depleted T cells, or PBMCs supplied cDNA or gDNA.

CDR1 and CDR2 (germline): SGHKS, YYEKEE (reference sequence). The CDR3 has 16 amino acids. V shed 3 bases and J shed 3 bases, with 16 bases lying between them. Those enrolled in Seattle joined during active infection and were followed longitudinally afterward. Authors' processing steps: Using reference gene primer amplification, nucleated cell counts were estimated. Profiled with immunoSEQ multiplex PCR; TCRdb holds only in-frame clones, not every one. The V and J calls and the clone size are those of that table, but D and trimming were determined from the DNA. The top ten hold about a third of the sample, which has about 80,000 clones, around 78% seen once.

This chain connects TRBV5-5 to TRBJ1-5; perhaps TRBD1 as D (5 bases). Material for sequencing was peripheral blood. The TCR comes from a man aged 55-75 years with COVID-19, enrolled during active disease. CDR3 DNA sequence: TGTGCCAGCAGCTCTACAGGAGGAGGGTTCAATCAGCCCCAGCATTTT. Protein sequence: CASSSTGGGFNQPQHF.